This T cell receptor beta chain was identified in a study of immune heterogeneity within non-small cell lung tumors. Looked up from germline, CDR1 is SGHTS and CDR2 is YDEGEE. This CDR3 has 14 amino acids. In regard to this clonotype: One junction end does not reproduce the germline sequence, and a read error may be involved.

Template was bulk tumor genomic DNA, approximately 560 ng per sample. Surgery yielded several widely spaced biopsies per primary tumor. Surgery that was curative in intent was performed on patients with untreated, newly diagnosed non-small cell lung cancer. A first 10-cycle multiplex round used 32 V-gene and 13 J-gene primers on TCR beta CDR3. TCRdb re-derived calls from the multiplex PCR reads in MiXCR, one entry per CDR3 protein. The sample includes more than 2,000 distinct CDR3 sequences, approximately 24% of them seen just once. The sequencing input was lung tumor tissue. V is TRBV5-8 and J is TRBJ1-3; D is undetermined. This receptor was obtained from a woman between 55 and 75 years old with non-small cell lung cancer. Here the CDR3 reads CAISPTSPGNTIYF. CDR3 bases: TGTGCCATCAGCCCCACCAGTCCTGGAAACACCATATATTTT.